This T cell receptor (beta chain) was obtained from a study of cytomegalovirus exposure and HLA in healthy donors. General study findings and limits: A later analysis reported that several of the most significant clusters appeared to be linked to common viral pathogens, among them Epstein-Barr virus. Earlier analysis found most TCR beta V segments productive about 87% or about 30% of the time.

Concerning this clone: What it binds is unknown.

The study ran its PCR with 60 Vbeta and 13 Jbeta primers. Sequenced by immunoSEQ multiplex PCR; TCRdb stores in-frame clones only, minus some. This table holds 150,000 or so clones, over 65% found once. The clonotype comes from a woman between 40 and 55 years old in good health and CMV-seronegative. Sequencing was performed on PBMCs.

In DNA form, the CDR3 reads TGTGCCAGCAGTGGTTTCGTGAGGGATAGATTCACAGATACGCAGTATTTT. Its translation is CASSGFVRDRFTDTQYF. V gene TRBV2 combines with J gene TRBJ2-3; D may be TRBD2 (5 bases). This CDR3 is 17 amino acids long. The V end lost 4 bases, the J end lost 2 bases, and 19 bases lay between the germline ends. From germline, CDR1 is SNHLY and CDR2 FYNNEI.